This T cell receptor beta chain was captured in a study of T cells in Graves' hyperthyroidism and ophthalmopathy. Study-wide background: Peripheral blood was obtained at initial diagnosis, preceding any treatment.

RNA transcripts were the template for amplifying TCR beta CDR3 regions. First-round RT-PCR with HTBI primers amplified the TCR CDR3 region. TCRdb ran MiXCR on the multiplex PCR reads and lists one entry per CDR3 protein. This sample carries hundreds of thousands of distinct CDR3 sequences, around 16% of them seen once, and the ten largest clones take over 7.5%. This clonotype showed up many times. Input material: blood. This receptor was identified in a woman under 30 with Graves' hyperthyroidism.

In DNA form, the CDR3 reads TGTGCCAGCAGACCGACCCTCCCCTCTACGGACTACGAGCAGTACTTC. Protein: CASRPTLPSTDYEQYF. V and J are TRBV6-1 and TRBJ2-7; D gene ambiguous. The V gene's germline CDR1 is MNHNS and CDR2 SASEGT. V lost 6 bases and J lost 3, with 21 bases in between. This CDR3 has 16 amino acids.